This entry describes one T cell receptor (beta chain). The antigen is unknown. The J segment lost 5 bases and the V segment lost 4 bases, leaving 10 bases of the junction unmatched. Per the germline V gene, CDR1 is LGHNA and CDR2 is YNFKEQ. The CDR3 totals 15 residues. The data belong to a study of glioma-infiltrating T cells after dendritic cell vaccination. As for the study in general: Dendritic cell vaccine was injected intradermally three times, biweekly. General study points: Patients with more pretreatment TILs had longer time to progression and survival.

Input was 2 to 2.5 ug genomic DNA, or all available if less. Primers: 60 V beta forward and 13 J beta reverse. Generated by immunoSEQ multiplex PCR, the TCRdb table keeps only in-frame clones and is missing some. This table has fewer than 35,000 clones, 90% to 95% appearing once. This sample comprised blood, obtained before dendritic cell vaccination. The chain has TRBV4-2 and TRBJ2-7, with 8 bases identical to TRBD1. This TCR derives from a human donor with glioblastoma. The CDR3 region has the DNA TGTGCCAGCAGCCTTTTCCGGGACAGGTCCAACGAGCAGTACTTC. Protein: CASSLFRDRSNEQYF.